This T cell receptor (beta chain) was found in a study of blood T cell repertoires in COVID-19. Germline CDR1 is LGHDT and CDR2 is YNNKEL (reference sequence). V was trimmed by 5 bases and J by 4 bases, leaving 20 bases between them. The CDR3 contains 16 residues. Libraries were prepared by immunoSEQ multiplex PCR; TCRdb keeps only in-frame clonotypes and omits some of them. This table has some 350,000 clones, 85% to 90% appearing once. The TCR sequence derives from a man between 18 and 35 years old who had recovered from COVID-19. Sequenced material: PBMCs or T cells enriched from blood (not recorded which). The genes are TRBV3-1 (or the pseudogene TRBV3-2) and TRBJ1-1; D remains unclear. The CDR3 bases are TGTGCCAGCAGCGATTTGAGTATTTCAATTCGCACTGAAGCTTTCTTT. It translates to CASSDLSISIRTEAFF.